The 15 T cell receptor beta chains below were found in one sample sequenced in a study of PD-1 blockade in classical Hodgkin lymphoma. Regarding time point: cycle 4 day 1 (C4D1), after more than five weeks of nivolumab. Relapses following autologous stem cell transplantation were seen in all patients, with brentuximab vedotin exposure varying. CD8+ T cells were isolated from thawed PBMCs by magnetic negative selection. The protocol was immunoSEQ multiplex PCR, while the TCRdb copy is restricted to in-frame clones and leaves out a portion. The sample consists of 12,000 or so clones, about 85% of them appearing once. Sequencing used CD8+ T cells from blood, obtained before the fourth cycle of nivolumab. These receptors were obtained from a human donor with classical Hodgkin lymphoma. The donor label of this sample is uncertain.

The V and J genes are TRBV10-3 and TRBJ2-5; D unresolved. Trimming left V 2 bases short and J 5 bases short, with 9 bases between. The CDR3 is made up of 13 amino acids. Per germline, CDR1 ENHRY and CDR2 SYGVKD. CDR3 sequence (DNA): TGTGCCATCAGTGAGCGGGCAGCGGAGACCCAGTACTTC. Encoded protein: CAISERAAETQYF.

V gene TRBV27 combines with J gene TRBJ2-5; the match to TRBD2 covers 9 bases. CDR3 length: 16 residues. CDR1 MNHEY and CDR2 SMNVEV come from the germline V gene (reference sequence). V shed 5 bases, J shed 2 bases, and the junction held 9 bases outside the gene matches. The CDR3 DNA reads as TGTGCCAGCAGTCCCCTAGCGGGGAGGGGACAAGAGACCCAGTACTTC. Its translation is CASSPLAGRGQETQYF.

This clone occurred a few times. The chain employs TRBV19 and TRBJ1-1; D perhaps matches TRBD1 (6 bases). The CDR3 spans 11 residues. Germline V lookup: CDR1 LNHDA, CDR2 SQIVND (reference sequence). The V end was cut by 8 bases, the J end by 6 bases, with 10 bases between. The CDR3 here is CASGRGSEAFF. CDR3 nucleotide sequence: TGTGCCAGTGGCAGGGGTTCTGAAGCTTTCTTT.

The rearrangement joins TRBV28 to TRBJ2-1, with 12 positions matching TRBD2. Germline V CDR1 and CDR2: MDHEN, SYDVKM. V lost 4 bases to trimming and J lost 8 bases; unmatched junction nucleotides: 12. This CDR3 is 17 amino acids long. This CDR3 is CASSSPRWLAGGDEQFF. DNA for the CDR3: TGTGCCAGCAGTTCCCCTCGGTGGCTAGCGGGGGGGGATGAGCAGTTCTTC.

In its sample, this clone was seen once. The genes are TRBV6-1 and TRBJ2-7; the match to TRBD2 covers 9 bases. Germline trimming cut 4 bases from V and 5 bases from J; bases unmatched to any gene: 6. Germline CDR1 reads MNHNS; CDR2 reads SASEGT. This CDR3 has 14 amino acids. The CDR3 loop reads CASSGGSGRDEQYF. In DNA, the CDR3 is TGTGCCAGCAGTGGGGGTAGCGGGAGAGACGAGCAGTACTTC.

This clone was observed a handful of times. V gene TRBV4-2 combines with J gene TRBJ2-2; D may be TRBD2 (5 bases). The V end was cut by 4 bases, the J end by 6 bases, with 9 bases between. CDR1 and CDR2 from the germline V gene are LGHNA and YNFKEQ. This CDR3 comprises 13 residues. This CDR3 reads CASSPGSSGELFF. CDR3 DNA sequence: TGTGCCAGCAGCCCGGGGAGTTCCGGGGAGCTGTTTTTT.

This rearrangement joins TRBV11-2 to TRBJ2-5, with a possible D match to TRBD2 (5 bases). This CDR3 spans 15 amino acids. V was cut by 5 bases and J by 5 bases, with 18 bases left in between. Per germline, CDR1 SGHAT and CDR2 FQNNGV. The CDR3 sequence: CASSHERSPGETQYF. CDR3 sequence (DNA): TGTGCCAGCAGCCACGAGCGTAGTCCGGGGGAGACCCAGTACTTC.

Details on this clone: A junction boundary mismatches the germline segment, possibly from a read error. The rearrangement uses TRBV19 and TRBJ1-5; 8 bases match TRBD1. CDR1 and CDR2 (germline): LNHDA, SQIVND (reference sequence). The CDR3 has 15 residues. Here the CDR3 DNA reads TGTACCAGTAGTATAGATCCGGCAGGGGGCCAGCCCCAGCATTTT. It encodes CTSSIDPAGGQPQHF.

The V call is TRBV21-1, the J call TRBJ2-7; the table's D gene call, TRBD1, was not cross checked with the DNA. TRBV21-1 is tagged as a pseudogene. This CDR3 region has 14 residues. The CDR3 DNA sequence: TGTGCCAGCAGTGACCAGGGGGCGACCTACGAGCAGTACTTC. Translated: CASSDQGATYEQYF.

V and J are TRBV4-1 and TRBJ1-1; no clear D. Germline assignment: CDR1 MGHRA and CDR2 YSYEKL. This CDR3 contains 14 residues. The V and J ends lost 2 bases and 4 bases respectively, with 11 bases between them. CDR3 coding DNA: TGCGCCAGCAGCCAAAGCACTCCCAGCACTGAAGCTTTCTTT. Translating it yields CASSQSTPSTEAFF.

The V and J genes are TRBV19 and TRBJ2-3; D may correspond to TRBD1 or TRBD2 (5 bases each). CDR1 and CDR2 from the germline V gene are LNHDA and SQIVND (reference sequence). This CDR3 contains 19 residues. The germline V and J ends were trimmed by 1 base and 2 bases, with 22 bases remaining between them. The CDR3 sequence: CASSIAGPASLFPTDTQYF. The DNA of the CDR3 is TGTGCCAGTAGTATAGCGGGGCCGGCCTCCCTCTTCCCCACAGATACGCAGTATTTT.

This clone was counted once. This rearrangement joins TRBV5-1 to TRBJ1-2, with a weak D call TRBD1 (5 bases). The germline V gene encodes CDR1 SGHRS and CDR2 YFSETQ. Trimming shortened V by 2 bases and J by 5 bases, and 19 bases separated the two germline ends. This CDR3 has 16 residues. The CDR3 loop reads CASSFFQGLFSYGYTF. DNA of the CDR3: TGCGCCAGCAGCTTTTTCCAGGGATTATTCTCTTATGGCTACACCTTC.

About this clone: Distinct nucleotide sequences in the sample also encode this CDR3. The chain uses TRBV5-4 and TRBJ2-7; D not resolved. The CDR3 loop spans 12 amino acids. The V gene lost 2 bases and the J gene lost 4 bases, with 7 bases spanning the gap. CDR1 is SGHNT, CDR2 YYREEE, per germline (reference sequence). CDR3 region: CASSFSDYEQYF. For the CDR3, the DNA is TGTGCCAGCAGCTTCAGCGATTACGAGCAGTACTTC.

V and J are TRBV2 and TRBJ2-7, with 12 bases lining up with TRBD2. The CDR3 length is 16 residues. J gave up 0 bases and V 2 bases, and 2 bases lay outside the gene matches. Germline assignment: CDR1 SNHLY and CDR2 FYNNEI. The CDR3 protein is CASSELAGGTSYEQYF. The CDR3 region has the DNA TGTGCCAGCAGTGAACTAGCGGGAGGGACCTCCTACGAGCAGTACTTC.

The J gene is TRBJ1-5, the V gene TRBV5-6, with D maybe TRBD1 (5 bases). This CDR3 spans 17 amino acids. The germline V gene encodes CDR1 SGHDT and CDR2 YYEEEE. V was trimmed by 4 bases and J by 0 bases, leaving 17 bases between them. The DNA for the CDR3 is TGTGCCAGCAGCGCTACCGGGACGGAACTTAGCAATCAGCCCCAGCATTTT. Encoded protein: CASSATGTELSNQPQHF.